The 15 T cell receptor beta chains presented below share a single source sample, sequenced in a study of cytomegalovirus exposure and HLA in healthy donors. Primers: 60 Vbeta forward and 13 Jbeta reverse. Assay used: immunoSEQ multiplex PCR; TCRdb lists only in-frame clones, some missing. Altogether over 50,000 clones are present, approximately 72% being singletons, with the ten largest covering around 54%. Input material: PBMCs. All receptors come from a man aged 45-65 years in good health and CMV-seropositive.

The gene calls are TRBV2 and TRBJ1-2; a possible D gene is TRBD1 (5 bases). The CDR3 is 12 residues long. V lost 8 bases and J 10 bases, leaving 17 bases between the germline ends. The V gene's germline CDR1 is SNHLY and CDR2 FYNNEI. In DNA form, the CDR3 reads TGTGCCAGCTCGTTATCCAGGGCCTACTACACCTTC. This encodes CASSLSRAYYTF. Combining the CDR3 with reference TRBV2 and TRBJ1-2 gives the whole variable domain EPEVTQTPSHQVTQMGQEVILRCVPISNHLYFYWYRQILGQKVEFLVSFYNNEISEKSEIFDDQFSVERPDGSNFTLKIRSTKLEDSAMYFCASSLSRAYYTFGSGTRLTVV.

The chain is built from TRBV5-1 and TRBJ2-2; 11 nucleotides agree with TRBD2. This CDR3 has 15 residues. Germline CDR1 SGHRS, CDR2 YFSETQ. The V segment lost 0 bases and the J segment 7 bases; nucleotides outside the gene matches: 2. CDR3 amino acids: CASSLVLAGGGELFF. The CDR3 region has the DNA TGCGCCAGCAGCTTGGTTCTAGCGGGAGGCGGGGAGCTGTTTTTT.

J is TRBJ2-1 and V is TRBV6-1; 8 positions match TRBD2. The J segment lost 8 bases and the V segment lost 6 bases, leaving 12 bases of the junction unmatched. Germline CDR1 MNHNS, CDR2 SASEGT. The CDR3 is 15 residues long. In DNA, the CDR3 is TGTGCCAGCAGACCTGGACTAGCTGCAAACCATGAGCAGTTCTTC. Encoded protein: CASRPGLAANHEQFF.

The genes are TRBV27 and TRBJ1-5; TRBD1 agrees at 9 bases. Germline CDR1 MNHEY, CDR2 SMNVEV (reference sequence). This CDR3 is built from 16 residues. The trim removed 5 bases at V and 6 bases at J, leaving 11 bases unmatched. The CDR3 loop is CASSKRQGVVVQPQHF. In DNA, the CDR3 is TGTGCCAGCAGTAAAAGACAGGGGGTAGTGGTTCAGCCCCAGCATTTT.

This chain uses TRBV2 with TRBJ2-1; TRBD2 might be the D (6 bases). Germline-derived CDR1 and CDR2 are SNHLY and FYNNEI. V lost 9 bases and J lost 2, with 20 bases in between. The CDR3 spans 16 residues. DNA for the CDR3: TGTGCCAGAGGTCTGGAGGCGGGGCTCACCTACAATGAGCAGTTCTTC. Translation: CARGLEAGLTYNEQFF.

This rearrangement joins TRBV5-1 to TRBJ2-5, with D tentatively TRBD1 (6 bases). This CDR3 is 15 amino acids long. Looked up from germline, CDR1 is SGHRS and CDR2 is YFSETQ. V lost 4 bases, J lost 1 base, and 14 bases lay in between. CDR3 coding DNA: TGCGCCAGCAGCCCTCGTGTGACAGGCCAAGAGACCCAGTACTTC. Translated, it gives CASSPRVTGQETQYF.

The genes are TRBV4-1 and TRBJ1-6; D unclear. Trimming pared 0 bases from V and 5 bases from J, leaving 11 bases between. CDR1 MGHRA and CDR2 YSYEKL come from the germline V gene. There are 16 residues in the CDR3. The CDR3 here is CASSQDRGSDNSPLHF. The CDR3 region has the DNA TGCGCCAGCAGCCAAGATCGAGGCTCGGATAATTCACCCCTCCACTTT.

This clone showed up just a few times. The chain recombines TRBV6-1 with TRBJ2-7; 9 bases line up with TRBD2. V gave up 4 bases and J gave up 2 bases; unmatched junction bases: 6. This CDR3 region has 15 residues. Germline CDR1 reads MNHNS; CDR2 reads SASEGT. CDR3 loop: CASSVVAGDPYEQYF. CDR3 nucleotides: TGTGCCAGCAGTGTAGTAGCGGGGGACCCCTACGAGCAGTACTTC.

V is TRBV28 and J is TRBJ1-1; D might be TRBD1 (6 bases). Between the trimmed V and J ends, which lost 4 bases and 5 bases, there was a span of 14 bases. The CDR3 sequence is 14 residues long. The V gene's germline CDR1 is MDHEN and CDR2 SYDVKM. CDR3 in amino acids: CASSSSSRGTEAFF. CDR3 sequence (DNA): TGTGCCAGCAGTTCATCGTCCAGGGGAACTGAAGCTTTCTTT.

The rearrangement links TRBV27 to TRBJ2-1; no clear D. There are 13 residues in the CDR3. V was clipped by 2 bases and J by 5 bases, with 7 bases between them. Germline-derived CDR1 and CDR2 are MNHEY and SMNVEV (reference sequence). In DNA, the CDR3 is TGTGCCAGCAGTTTAAGCGCCCACAATGAGCAGTTCTTC. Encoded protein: CASSLSAHNEQFF.

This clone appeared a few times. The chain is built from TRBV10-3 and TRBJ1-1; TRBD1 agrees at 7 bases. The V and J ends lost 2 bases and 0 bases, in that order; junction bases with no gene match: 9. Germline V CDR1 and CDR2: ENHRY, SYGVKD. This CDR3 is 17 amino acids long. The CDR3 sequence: CAISEGSGTDMNTEAFF. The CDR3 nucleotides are TGTGCCATCAGTGAGGGATCCGGGACAGACATGAACACTGAAGCTTTCTTT.

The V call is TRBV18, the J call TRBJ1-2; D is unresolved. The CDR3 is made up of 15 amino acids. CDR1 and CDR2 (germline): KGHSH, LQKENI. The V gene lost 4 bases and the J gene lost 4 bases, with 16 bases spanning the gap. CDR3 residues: CASSQAIREFYGYTF. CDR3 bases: TGTGCCAGCTCACAGGCGATCCGGGAATTCTATGGCTACACCTTC.

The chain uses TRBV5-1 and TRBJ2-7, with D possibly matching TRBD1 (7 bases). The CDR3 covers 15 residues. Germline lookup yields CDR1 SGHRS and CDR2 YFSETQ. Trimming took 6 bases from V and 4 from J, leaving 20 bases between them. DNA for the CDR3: TGCGCCAGCACCCCGGGCGGGACAGAAGCATACGAGCAGTACTTC. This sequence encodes CASTPGGTEAYEQYF.

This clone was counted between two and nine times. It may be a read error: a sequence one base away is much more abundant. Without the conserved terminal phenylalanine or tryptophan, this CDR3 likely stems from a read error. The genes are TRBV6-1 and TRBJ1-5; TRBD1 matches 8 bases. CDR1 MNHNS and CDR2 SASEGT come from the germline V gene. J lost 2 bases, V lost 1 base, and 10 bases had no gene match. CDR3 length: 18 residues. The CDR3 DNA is TGTGCCAGCAGTGAAGGCCGGACAGGGTTCGTGCGCAATCAGCCCCAGCATTTG. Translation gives CASSEGRTGFVRNQPQHL.

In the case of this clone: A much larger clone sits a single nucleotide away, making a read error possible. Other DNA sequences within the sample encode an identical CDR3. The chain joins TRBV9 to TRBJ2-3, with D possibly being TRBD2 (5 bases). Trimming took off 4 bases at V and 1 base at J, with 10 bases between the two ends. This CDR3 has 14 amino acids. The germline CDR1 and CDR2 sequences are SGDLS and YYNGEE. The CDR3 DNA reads TGTGCCAGCAGCCAAGGACTCGGCACAGATACGCAGTATTTT. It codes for CASSQGLGTDTQYF.